Sequencing of this TCR beta chain was carried out in a study of shared clonotypes between healthy human individuals (dated by TCRdb to 2019 to 2021). Regarding the complete study: Three men and two women, aged 18 to 49 years, made up the cohort. Per donor, leukapheresis produced somewhere between about 0.9 and 9.5 billion PBMCs. The study deeply sequenced blood TCR repertoires of about 5 healthy adults to estimate repertoire size and the extent of clonotype sharing between individuals. Different laboratories and diverse techniques were used to prepare libraries and sequence TCR repertoires, to increase sequencing depth and limit assay-specific biases. What the study reported, not specific to this receptor: Based on pairwise subsampling, the degree of clonotype sharing among donors was expected to be affected by sequencing depth. Only blood was sampled, and tissue TCR repertoires likely differ from those in blood. The genetic and exposure-history diversity represented was limited by the small number of donors.

This clone occurred once. What this receptor recognizes is not known. No much larger clone exists at a distance of one base, and base qualities are not known. Using the deep immunoSEQ assay, multiplex PCR amplified TCR CDR3 regions from genomic DNA. Genomic DNA extracted from each cell subset was distributed evenly over all wells of several immunoSEQ 96-well plates, and each plate served as one replicate. For unsorted PBMC, approximately 0.3 ug of genomic DNA, equivalent to tens of thousands of T cell genomes, went into each replicate PCR. Ten immunoSEQ deep assay plates were used to sequence the unsorted PBMC genomic DNA. Purified libraries were quantified with a Qubit 3.0 fluorometer, sized on a Bioanalyzer 2100, and re-quantified with the KAPA Library Quantification kit. Every immunoSEQ 96-well plate was sequenced on a separate single-read 150-cycle Illumina NextSeq 550 flow cell. Under the source paper's analysis protocol: Because the immunoSEQ output included only junctional sequences and no quality scores, the filtering could not be the same as the filtering used for full-length reads. To assign V/J genes and CDR3, sequences were annotated using PyIR, a Python wrapper for IgBLAST v1.9, with IMGT germline references. Any read was removed if the V/J assignment was weak (E-value above 1e-6), the CDR3 was missing, or the read contained stop codons, out-of-frame junctions, or ambiguous translated residues. A V3J clonotype was defined by an identical inferred V gene, J gene, and CDR3 amino acid sequence. The percentage overlap between two repertoires was calculated by dividing the number of shared unique clonotypes by the size of the smaller repertoire. RTK rarefaction, the Chao1 estimator, and Recon v2.1 estimates of unobserved clonotypes were used to assess repertoire richness. The source is immuneACCESS, and TCRdb retained only in-frame sequences with V and J called. Part of the clones is not carried over; for the studies checked, unresolved V genes explain less than half of this, and the remainder is unexplained. The V and J calls and the clone size are those of that table, but D and trimming were determined from the DNA. The sample table contains around 440,000 clones; only one count was recorded for 60% to 80% of them. About 12% of the sample rests with the top ten.

Donors were healthy HIV-negative adults with no recently reported acute infections or vaccinations. All donors were Caucasian adults living in Nashville, Tennessee, USA. For unsorted samples, some 87 million PBMCs were counted, and genomic DNA was extracted using the QIAamp DNA Blood Mini kit. After blood collection by leukapheresis, PBMCs were isolated using Ficoll-Histopaque density gradient centrifugation and then cryopreserved in the vapor phase of liquid nitrogen. The clonotype originates from a woman aged 35 to 49 in good health. Some clones in this sample may be carry-over from other donors' samples. Sample: PBMCs.

The nucleotide sequence reads as follows: TGTGCCAGCAGTAGACGGGGAGAGAACACTGAAGCTTTCTTT. This is translated as CASSRRGENTEAFF. The chain links TRBV7-9 with TRBJ1-1, with the D segment identity uncertain. Trimming removed 6 bases from V and 1 base from J, leaving 12 bases between the germline ends. Sequences SEHNR (CDR1) and FQNEAQ (CDR2) are obtained from the germline V gene (reference sequence). The CDR3 sequence holds 14 residues, the cysteine and phenylalanine included. The entry retains the CDR3 DNA only, 42 bases that are in frame from base 1.